This T cell receptor (beta chain) was observed in a study of blood T cell repertoires in COVID-19. Overall study: Acute and convalescent COVID-19 specimens originated in the United States, Italy and Spain. Sample material is recorded as cDNA or gDNA derived from T cells, B-cell-depleted T cells, or PBMCs.

In the authors' workflow: By means of reference gene primer amplification, nucleated cell counts were estimated. The method was immunoSEQ multiplex PCR; TCRdb's version includes in-frame clones alone and lacks a portion of them. That table gives V, J and clone size, and the DNA gave D and trimming. Of 55,000 to 75,000 clones listed, approximately 87% are singletons. In germline, CDR1 is SGDLS, CDR2 YYNGEE. CDR3 size: 16 residues. The V gene lost 3 bases and the J gene lost 4 bases, with 20 bases spanning the gap. The chain recombines TRBV9 with TRBJ2-7; no clear D gene. Sequencing used peripheral blood. The TCR comes from a human donor in a cohort sampled during active COVID-19. CDR3 DNA: TGTGCCAGCAGCGCCTCCTTTATCAATGCCGAGTACGAGCAGTACTTC. Encoded protein: CASSASFINAEYEQYF.